The 2 T cell receptor beta chains reported below all come from one sample, sequenced in a study of T cells in tumors after PD-1 blockade. Sequencing used immunoSEQ multiplex PCR; TCRdb keeps in-frame clones, though not all of them. The sample has 45,000 to 60,000 clones, 70% to 85% seen once; the top ten hold 8.7%. The sample was PBMCs, taken before anti-PD-1 therapy. The receptor source for this set is a human donor with advanced basal cell or squamous cell carcinoma (not recorded which).

This rearrangement joins TRBV7-3 to TRBJ1-4; D not certain. Trimming took 7 bases from V and 6 from J, leaving 15 bases between them. Per the germline V gene, CDR1 is SGHTA and CDR2 is FQGTGA. The CDR3 runs 14 residues. The CDR3, as DNA: TGTGCCAGCAATAGGGATAAGGGTTATGAAAAACTGTTTTTT. It specifies CASNRDKGYEKLFF.

The chain has TRBV28 and TRBJ1-1; TRBD1 matches at 8 bases. There are 14 residues in the CDR3. CDR1 is MDHEN and CDR2 is SYDVKM in the germline V gene. V lost 6 bases and J lost 1; bases outside the gene matches: 4. CDR3 sequence reads: CASRAGTGNTEAFF. For the CDR3, the DNA is TGTGCCAGCAGAGCCGGGACAGGGAACACTGAAGCTTTCTTT.